The 9 T cell receptor beta chains presented below share a single source sample, sequenced in a study of cytomegalovirus exposure and HLA in healthy donors. The primer mix had 60 Vbeta and 13 Jbeta primers. Sequencing used immunoSEQ multiplex PCR; TCRdb keeps in-frame clones, though not all of them. The sample holds around 180,000 clones, about 65% seen once. The sample consisted of PBMCs. The origin of the receptors is a girl aged 10 to 17 in good health and CMV-seronegative.

The DNA for the CDR3 is TGTGCCAGCAGTTTCTCCGGCACGGGTGCAACCAATGAGCAGTTCTTC. This gives the protein CASSFSGTGATNEQFF. The V call is TRBV27, the J call TRBJ2-1; D call uncertain. Trimming removed 3 bases at V and 6 bases at J, with 18 bases between. The CDR3 contains 16 residues. Per the germline V gene, CDR1 is MNHEY and CDR2 is SMNVEV (reference sequence).

The rearrangement uses TRBV5-1 and TRBJ1-1; possible D gene TRBD1, 5 bases. The germline CDR1 and CDR2 sequences are SGHRS and YFSETQ. The CDR3 consists of 13 residues. The V end lost 4 bases, the J end lost 3 bases, and 10 bases lay between the germline ends. The CDR3 DNA reads TGCGCCAGCAGCGGACCAGGGTACACTGAAGCTTTCTTT. As protein: CASSGPGYTEAFF.

Only one count was recorded for this clone. This sequence joins TRBV29-1 and TRBJ2-6; TRBD1 matches at 8 bases. This CDR3 contains 15 residues. V dropped 7 bases and J dropped 1; count of bases not matched to a gene: 6. Germline-derived CDR1 and CDR2 are SQVTM and ANQGSEA. CDR3 nucleotides: TGCAGCGCTGGGACAGGCCTATCTGGGGCCAACGTCCTGACTTTC. The encoded protein is CSAGTGLSGANVLTF.

V usage is TRBV28 and J usage is TRBJ2-7; 9 nucleotides agree with TRBD1. This CDR3 contains 15 residues. CDR1 MDHEN and CDR2 SYDVKM come from the germline V gene. V dropped 8 bases and J dropped 4; count of bases not matched to a gene: 12. CDR3 nucleotide sequence: TGTGCCAGCGATGACTCCGGGACAGGGCCGTACGAGCAGTACTTC. The encoded protein is CASDDSGTGPYEQYF.

The CDR3 spells CASSDRDSYGYTF. In nucleotides, the CDR3 is TGTGCCAGTAGTGACAGGGATTCCTATGGCTACACCTTC. The chain joins TRBV19 to TRBJ1-2; 7 bases fit TRBD1. This CDR3 has 13 residues. V lost 5 bases to trimming and J lost 4 bases; unmatched junction nucleotides: 4. Looked up from germline, CDR1 is LNHDA and CDR2 is SQIVND (reference sequence).

This clone was detected a few times. The rearrangement uses TRBV6-6 and TRBJ1-1, with 7 bases that match TRBD1. This CDR3 region has 11 residues. The germline gives CDR1 MNHNY, CDR2 SVGAGI (reference sequence). Trimming removed 6 bases from V and 7 bases from J; junction bases left unmatched: 2. The CDR3, as DNA: TGTGCCAGCAGACAGGGGATTGAAGCTTTCTTT. This sequence encodes CASRQGIEAFF.

The chain combines TRBV30 with TRBJ1-2; D gene unclear. Germline V gene sequence: CDR1 GTSNPN, CDR2 SVGIG (reference sequence). The CDR3 totals 13 residues. Trimming stripped 2 bases from V and 0 bases from J, with 7 bases between. The CDR3 sequence is CAWSPLSNYGYTF. DNA for the CDR3: TGTGCCTGGAGTCCCCTGTCTAACTATGGCTACACCTTC.

The chain links TRBV29-1 to TRBJ2-3; a possible D gene is TRBD2 (5 bases). V gave up 3 bases and J gave up 2 bases, with 12 bases separating them. Germline loops: CDR1 SQVTM, CDR2 ANQGSEA. The CDR3 is made up of 14 amino acids. Written as DNA, the CDR3 is TGCAGCGTTGATGAGGGCACACCCACAGATACGCAGTATTTT. Amino acid sequence: CSVDEGTPTDTQYF.

The chain combines TRBV7-6 with TRBJ2-5; the match to TRBD2 covers 10 bases. Germline CDR1 and CDR2: SGHVS and FNYEAQ. After removal of 3 bases from V and 4 bases from J, the junction contained 2 bases not matched to a gene. CDR3 size: 14 residues. CDR3 sequence: CASSLSSGGETQYF. The CDR3 DNA follows: TGTGCCAGCAGCTTGTCTAGCGGGGGAGAGACCCAGTACTTC.